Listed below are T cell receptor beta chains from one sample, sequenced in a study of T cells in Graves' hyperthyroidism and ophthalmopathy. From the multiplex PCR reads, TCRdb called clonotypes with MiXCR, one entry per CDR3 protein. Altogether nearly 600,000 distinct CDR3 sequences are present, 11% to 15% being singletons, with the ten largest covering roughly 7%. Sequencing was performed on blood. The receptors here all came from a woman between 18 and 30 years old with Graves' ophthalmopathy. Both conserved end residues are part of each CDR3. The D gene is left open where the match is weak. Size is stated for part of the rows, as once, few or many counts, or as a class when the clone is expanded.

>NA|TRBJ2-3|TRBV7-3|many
TGTGCCAGCAGCTTAAGCGGTGTTGGATCCTACACAGATACGCAGTATTTT
CASSLSGVGSYTDTQYF
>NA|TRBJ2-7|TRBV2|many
TGTGCCAGCACCTCGTGGATAGCGGAGCAGTACTTC
CASTSWIAEQYF
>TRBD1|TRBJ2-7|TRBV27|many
TGTGCCAGCAGACCACCCCGGGACAGGGGGACCTACGAGCAGTACTTC
CASRPPRDRGTYEQYF
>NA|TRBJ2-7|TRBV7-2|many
TGTGCCAGCAGCTTAGGAGGCACCGGGCTTTACGAGCAGTACTTC
CASSLGGTGLYEQYF
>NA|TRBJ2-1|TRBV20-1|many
TGCAGTGGAACCCCGGCGCCCTCCTACAATGAGCAGTTCTTC
CSGTPAPSYNEQFF
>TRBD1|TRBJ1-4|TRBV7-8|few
TGTGCCAGCAGCCCGGGACAGGGGAGTTGGACTAATGAAAAACTGTTTTTT
CASSPGQGSWTNEKLFF
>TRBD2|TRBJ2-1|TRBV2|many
TGTGCCAGCTGGGGACTAGCGGGAGGAGACAATGAGCAGTTCTTC
CASWGLAGGDNEQFF
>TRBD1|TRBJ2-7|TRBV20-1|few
TGCAGTGCTAGAGACAGGGGGATCTCCTACGAGCAGTACTTC
CSARDRGISYEQYF
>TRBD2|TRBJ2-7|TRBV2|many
TGTGCCAGCAGTGAAATTAGCGGGAGCCACGAGCAGTACTTC
CASSEISGSHEQYF
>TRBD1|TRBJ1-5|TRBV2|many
TGTGCCAGCACGGGACAGGTTAGCAATCAGCCCCAGCATTTT
CASTGQVSNQPQHF
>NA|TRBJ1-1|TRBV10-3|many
TGTGCCATCAGTGAGGGCAGGAACACTGAAGCTTTCTTT
CAISEGRNTEAFF
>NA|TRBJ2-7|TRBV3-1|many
TGTGCCAGCAGCCATCGTTTCTACGAGCAGTACTTC
CASSHRFYEQYF
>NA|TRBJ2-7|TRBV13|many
TGTGCCAGCAGCGCCCAGGACTTCCCCTACGAGCAGTACTTC
CASSAQDFPYEQYF
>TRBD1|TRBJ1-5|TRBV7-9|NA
TGTGCCAGCAGCTTTTGGACAGGGGGCGGCGGACAGCCCCAGCATTTT
CASSFWTGGGGQPQHF
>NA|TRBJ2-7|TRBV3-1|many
TGTGCCAGCAGCCAACAACAGGGCTACGAGCAGTACTTC
CASSQQQGYEQYF
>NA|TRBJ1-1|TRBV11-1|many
TGTGCCAGCAGCTTAGCGGGGGTGACTGAAGCTTTCTTT
CASSLAGVTEAFF
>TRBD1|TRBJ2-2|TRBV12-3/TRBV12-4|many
TGTGCCAGCAGGCGACAGGGCCTGAACACCGGGGAGCTGTTTTTT
CASRRQGLNTGELFF
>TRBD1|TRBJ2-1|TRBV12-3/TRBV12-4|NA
TGTGCCAGCAGTAGAGGGACAGGGCGGGATGAGCAGTTCTTC
CASSRGTGRDEQFF
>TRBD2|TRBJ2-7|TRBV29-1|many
TGCAGCGGCGGGAGGGCCGGGGTGAGAGAGCAGTACTTC
CSGGRAGVREQYF
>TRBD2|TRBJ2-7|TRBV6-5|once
TGTGCCAGCAGTTACTCAGGGGCTAGCGGGATCCACGAGCAGTACTTC
CASSYSGASGIHEQYF
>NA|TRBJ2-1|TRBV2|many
TGTGCCAGCAGTGAAAGGCTGGTGGGGTCCTACAATGAGCAGTTCTTC
CASSERLVGSYNEQFF
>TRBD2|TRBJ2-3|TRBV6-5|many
TGTGCCAGCAGTTACCTAGCGGGCACAGATACGCAGTATTTT
CASSYLAGTDTQYF
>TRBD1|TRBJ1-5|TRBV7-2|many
TGTGCCAGCAGCTCCGGACAGGGAGGGGTTAGCAATCAGCCCCAGCATTTT
CASSSGQGGVSNQPQHF
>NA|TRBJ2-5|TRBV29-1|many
TGCAGCGTTGCAGGGACCCAGGGGGGAGAGACCCAGTACTTC
CSVAGTQGGETQYF
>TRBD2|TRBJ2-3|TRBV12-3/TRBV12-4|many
TGTGCCAGCAGGAGGCGGGAGGGGACAGATACGCAGTATTTT
CASRRREGTDTQYF
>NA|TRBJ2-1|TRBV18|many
TGTGCCAGCTCACCACTAGGGTTCAATGAGCAGTTCTTC
CASSPLGFNEQFF
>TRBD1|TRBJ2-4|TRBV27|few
TGTGCCAGCAGTTTGAGGACAGGGAGGAACATTCAGTACTTC
CASSLRTGRNIQYF
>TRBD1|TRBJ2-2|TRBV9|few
TGTGCCAGCAGCGTAAATCGACAGGGGCCCAACACCGGGGAGCTGTTTTTT
CASSVNRQGPNTGELFF
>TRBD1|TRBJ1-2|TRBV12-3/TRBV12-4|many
TGTGCCAGCAGTCCTCGGACAGGGCAAGCTAACTATGGCTACACCTTC
CASSPRTGQANYGYTF
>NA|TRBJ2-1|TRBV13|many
TGTGCCAGCAGCGCGCTAGCGACCCCCTACAATGAGCAGTTCTTC
CASSALATPYNEQFF
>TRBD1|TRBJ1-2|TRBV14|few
TGTGCCAGCAGCCAGGGATGGGGACAGGGTGCTGGCTACACCTTC
CASSQGWGQGAGYTF
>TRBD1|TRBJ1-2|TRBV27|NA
TGTGCCAGCAGTCCCCGGGACAGGTTTTCGAACTATGGCTACACCTTC
CASSPRDRFSNYGYTF
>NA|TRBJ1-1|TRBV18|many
TGTGCCAGCTCACCCTTCCGGGACGGCATGAACACTGAAGCTTTCTTT
CASSPFRDGMNTEAFF
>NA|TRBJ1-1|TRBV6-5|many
TGTGCCAGCAGTTACAGACAGATAAGGACTGAAGCTTTCTTT
CASSYRQIRTEAFF
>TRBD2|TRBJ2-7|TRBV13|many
TGTGCCAGCAGCTTAGACGCTAGCGGGAGCTCCTACGAGCAGTACTTC
CASSLDASGSSYEQYF
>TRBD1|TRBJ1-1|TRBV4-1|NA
TGCGCCAGCAGCCACCCGGGGAGAGACAGGGTTCGTATGAACACTGAAGCTTTCTTT
CASSHPGRDRVRMNTEAFF
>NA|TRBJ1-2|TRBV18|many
TGTGCCAGCTCCAGCACCGCGGTTTACTATGGCTACACCTTC
CASSSTAVYYGYTF
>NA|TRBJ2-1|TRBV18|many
TGTGCCAGCTCCCTCACTAGTTCATTCGACAATGAGCAGTTCTTC
CASSLTSSFDNEQFF
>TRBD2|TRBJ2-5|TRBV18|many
TGTGCCAGCTCACCACCGACTAGCGGGCAAGAGACCCAGTACTTC
CASSPPTSGQETQYF
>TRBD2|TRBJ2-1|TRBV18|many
TGTGCCAGCTCACCAGCGGCTAGCGGAGGCAATGAGCAGTTCTTC
CASSPAASGGNEQFF
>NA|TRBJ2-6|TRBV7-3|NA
TGTGCCAGCAGCTTATGGGATTCAGGGGCCAACGTCCTGACTTTC
CASSLWDSGANVLTF
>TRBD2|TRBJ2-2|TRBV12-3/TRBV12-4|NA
TGTGCCAGCACCCCGGGGAGACTAGCGTCTCCCGGGGAGCTGTTTTTT
CASTPGRLASPGELFF
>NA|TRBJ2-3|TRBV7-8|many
TGTGCCAGCAGCCCGACTCTAGCGTACACAGATACGCAGTATTTT
CASSPTLAYTDTQYF
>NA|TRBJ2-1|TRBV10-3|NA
TGTGCCATCAGTGATGGAGAGGGGAACAATGAGCAGTTCTTC
CAISDGEGNNEQFF
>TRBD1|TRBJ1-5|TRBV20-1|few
TGCAGTGTTAGGGTACCGAACCAACAGGGGGCGAGATGGTATAGCAATCAGCCCCAGCATTTT
CSVRVPNQQGARWYSNQPQHF
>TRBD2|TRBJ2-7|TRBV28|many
TGTGCCAGCAGTCCCTATAGCGGGAGGGCCAAGTACGAGCAGTACTTC
CASSPYSGRAKYEQYF
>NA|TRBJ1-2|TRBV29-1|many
TGCAGCGCCAGGACGAGGACGGATAGTTCGGCGGTCTATGGCTACACCTTC
CSARTRTDSSAVYGYTF
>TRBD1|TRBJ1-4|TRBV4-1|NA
TGCGCCAGCAGCCCTTTACAAGCTGGGACAGGGCGGGAAAAACTGTTTTTT
CASSPLQAGTGREKLFF
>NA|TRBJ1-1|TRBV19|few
TGTGCCAGTAGTATAGGACGTACCTACACTGAAGCTTTCTTT
CASSIGRTYTEAFF
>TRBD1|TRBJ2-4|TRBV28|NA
TGTGCCAGCTCTTCAGGGGGTTGGCAGGGAGTGTTTTTAGACACTCAGTACTTC
CASSSGGWQGVFLDTQYF
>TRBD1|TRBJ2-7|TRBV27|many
TGTGCCAGCAGCACCTCCGGACAGGGGGCCTACGAGCAGTACTTC
CASSTSGQGAYEQYF
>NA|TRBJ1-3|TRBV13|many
TGTGCCAGCAGTCCATCGACAGGTCTCAGGACCATATATTTT
CASSPSTGLRTIYF
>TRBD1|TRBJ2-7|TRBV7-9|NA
TGTGCCAGCAGCAAAAGCGGACAGGCTTCATACGAGCAGTACTTC
CASSKSGQASYEQYF
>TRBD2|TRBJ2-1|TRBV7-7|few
TGTGCTAGCAGCTTAGGGCCCGGGACTAGCGGGAGGGCCGAGAGGTACAATGAGCAGTTCTTC
CASSLGPGTSGRAERYNEQFF
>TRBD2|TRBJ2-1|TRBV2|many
TGTGCCAGCAGTTCCATCGCACTAGCGGGAGTATATGAGCAGTTCTTC
CASSSIALAGVYEQFF
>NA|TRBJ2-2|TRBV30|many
TGTGCCTGGCAGGGTGGAACCGGGGAGCTGTTTTTT
CAWQGGTGELFF
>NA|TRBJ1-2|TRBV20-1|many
TGCAGTGCTAGTGCCAACATATTTAACTATGGCTACACCTTC
CSASANIFNYGYTF
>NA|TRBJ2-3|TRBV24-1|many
TGTGCCACAGCATTGGGAAGGACTAGCACAGATACGCAGTATTTT
CATALGRTSTDTQYF
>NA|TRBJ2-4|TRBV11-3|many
TGTGCCAGCAGCACCCGGCCCCCGGGAAACATTCAGTACTTC
CASSTRPPGNIQYF